These T cell receptor beta chains were read from a single sample in a study of early stage breast cancer tumors. Repertoires were generated with immunoSEQ multiplex PCR, while TCRdb's copy carries only in-frame clones and drops some. The sample shows tens of thousands of clones, approximately 84% of them seen only once. The sample consisted of blood. The receptors derive from a person aged 45-65 years with breast cancer. The CDR3 runs from the conserved cysteine through the conserved F or W. The order of the fields is J gene, V gene, clone size, D gene, CDR3 protein, CDR3 DNA. The D gene is left open where the match is weak. Expanded clones get a size class; other rows say once, few or many, or leave the size out.

TRBJ2-7 TRBV7-6 . . CASSFGADEQYF TGTGCCAGCAGCTTCGGGGCCGACGAGCAGTACTTC
TRBJ1-5 TRBV2 few . CASLGGLNQPQHF TGTGCCAGCCTGGGGGGGCTCAATCAGCCCCAGCATTTT
TRBJ1-2 TRBV7-9 . . CASSLGSGNYGYTF TGTGCCAGCAGCTTAGGTTCAGGGAACTATGGCTACACCTTC
TRBJ2-3 TRBV5-5 . TRBD1 CASSSPPGQATDTQYF TGTGCCAGCAGCTCGCCACCGGGACAGGCCACAGATACGCAGTATTTT
TRBJ1-2 TRBV29-1 . . CSYRTDERYGYTF TGCAGCTACCGGACCGACGAACGCTATGGCTACACCTTC
TRBJ2-7 TRBV2 few . CASSEISNSYEQYF TGTGCCAGCAGTGAGATCTCCAATAGCTACGAGCAGTACTTC
TRBJ2-3 TRBV2 . . CASRRRAGGVTDTQYF TGTGCCAGCAGACGACGGGCCGGAGGTGTCACAGATACGCAGTATTTT
TRBJ1-2 TRBV5-4 . . CASSFGTLDGYTF TGTGCCAGCAGCTTTGGGACGCTTGATGGCTACACCTTC
TRBJ2-5 TRBV18 . TRBD1 CASSPISRQGRETQYF TGTGCCAGCTCACCAATTTCCCGACAGGGCAGAGAGACCCAGTACTTC
TRBJ2-3 TRBV7-9 . TRBD2 CASKGSGGHSVGTDTQYF TGTGCCAGCAAAGGAAGCGGGGGCCATTCAGTGGGCACAGATACGCAGTATTTT
TRBJ2-3 TRBV7-3 . . CASSLLGATDTQYF TGTGCCAGCAGCTTACTCGGGGCGACAGATACGCAGTATTTT
TRBJ1-6 TRBV7-2 once . CASSLADLGGPLHF TGTGCCAGCAGCTTAGCGGACCTGGGCGGACCCCTCCACTTT
TRBJ2-7 TRBV5-5 . . CASSLSPTDTYEQYF TGTGCCAGCAGCTTGTCCCCAACGGACACCTACGAGCAGTACTTC
TRBJ2-7 TRBV5-4 . TRBD2 CASSFPPSGESYEQYF TGTGCCAGCAGCTTCCCCCCCAGCGGGGAGTCCTACGAGCAGTACTTC
TRBJ1-5 TRBV7-2 . . CASQDVDSNQPQHF TGTGCCAGCCAGGACGTAGATAGCAATCAGCCCCAGCATTTT